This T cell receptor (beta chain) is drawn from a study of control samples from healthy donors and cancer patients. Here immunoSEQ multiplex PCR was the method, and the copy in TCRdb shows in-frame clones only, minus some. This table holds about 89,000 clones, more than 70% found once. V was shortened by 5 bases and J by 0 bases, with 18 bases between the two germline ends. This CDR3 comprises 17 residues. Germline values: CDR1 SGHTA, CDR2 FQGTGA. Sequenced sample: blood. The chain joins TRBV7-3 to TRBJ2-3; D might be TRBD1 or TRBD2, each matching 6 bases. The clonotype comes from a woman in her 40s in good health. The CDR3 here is CASSPMGGPPSTDTQYF. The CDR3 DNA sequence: TGTGCCAGCAGCCCGATGGGGGGCCCTCCGAGCACAGATACGCAGTATTTT.